The 7 T cell receptor beta chains listed next were all sequenced from one sample in a study of blood T cell repertoires in COVID-19. Clones were read by immunoSEQ multiplex PCR, and TCRdb kept only the in-frame ones, dropping some. Here the sample spans about 200,000 clones, about 80% being singletons. Material: PBMCs or T cells enriched from blood (not recorded which). These TCRs come from a man in his forties or fifties who had recovered from COVID-19.

V and J are TRBV27 and TRBJ2-7; D is perhaps TRBD2 (5 bases). V shed 2 bases and J shed 6 bases, with 14 bases lying between them. The germline V gene has CDR1 MNHEY and CDR2 SMNVEV (reference sequence). This CDR3 is built from 14 residues. The CDR3 spells CASSLNVNRGEQYF. The DNA of the CDR3 is TGTGCCAGCAGTTTAAACGTAAATCGGGGCGAGCAGTACTTC.

V and J are TRBV11-1 and TRBJ2-7, with 9 bases lining up with TRBD1. Germline CDR1 reads SGHAT; CDR2 reads FQDESV (reference sequence). V was clipped by 3 bases and J by 5 bases; unmatched bases: 8. The CDR3 contains 15 residues. CDR3 sequence: CASSFKGTGSNEQYF. CDR3 nucleotide sequence: TGTGCCAGCAGCTTTAAAGGGACAGGGTCTAACGAGCAGTACTTC. The variable domain in full, completed from reference TRBV11-1 and TRBJ2-7, reads EAEVAQSPRYKITEKSQAVAFWCDPISGHATLYWYRQILGQGPELLVQFQDESVVDDSQLPKDRFSAERLKGVDSTLKIQPAELGDSAMYLCASSFKGTGSNEQYFGPGTRLTVT.

The V call is TRBV7-9, the J call TRBJ2-1; 11 positions match TRBD2. This CDR3 is built from 17 residues. V lost 5 bases to trimming and J lost 9 bases; unmatched junction nucleotides: 15. The germline V gene has CDR1 SEHNR and CDR2 FQNEAQ (reference sequence). This CDR3 reads CASSLNRSGGAGGEQFF. The DNA for the CDR3 is TGTGCCAGCAGCCTTAACCGTAGCGGGGGGGCAGGAGGTGAGCAGTTCTTC.

For the CDR3, the DNA is TGTGCCAGCAGTACAGGGAATCAGCCCCAGCATTTT. Translation gives CASSTGNQPQHF. V is TRBV6-6 and J is TRBJ1-5; perhaps TRBD1 as D (6 bases). The V gene's germline CDR1 is MNHNY and CDR2 SVGAGI (reference sequence). This CDR3 region has 12 residues. Trimming removed 5 bases from V and 4 bases from J, with 6 bases in between.

In DNA form, the CDR3 reads TGCGCCAGCAGCTTGGAATCAGGGGCCCGGGGCTATGGCTACACCTTC. Encoded protein: CASSLESGARGYGYTF. The V and J genes are TRBV5-1 and TRBJ1-2; D may be TRBD1 (6 bases). Trimming took 0 bases from V and 4 from J, leaving 16 bases between them. CDR3 length: 16 amino acids. Looked up from germline, CDR1 is SGHRS and CDR2 is YFSETQ.

The chain employs TRBV29-1 and TRBJ2-7; TRBD1 matches 9 bases. Germline V CDR1 and CDR2: SQVTM, ANQGSEA. This CDR3 is 14 amino acids long. The V gene end was trimmed by 6 bases and the J gene end by 4 bases; junction bases not matched to a gene: 10. The CDR3 coding sequence is TGCAGCGTGAGGGGGGGACAGGGAGGGTACGAGCAGTACTTC. It translates to CSVRGGQGGYEQYF.

This clone has only a few counts. The chain links TRBV28 to TRBJ1-1; TRBD1 might be the D (6 bases). The CDR3 sequence is 12 residues long. The germline V gene encodes CDR1 MDHEN and CDR2 SYDVKM. Trimming took off 5 bases at V and 11 bases at J, with 15 bases between the two ends. This chain's CDR3 is CASSTTGTGAFF. CDR3 DNA: TGTGCCAGCAGTACTACAGGCACAGGGGCTTTCTTT.